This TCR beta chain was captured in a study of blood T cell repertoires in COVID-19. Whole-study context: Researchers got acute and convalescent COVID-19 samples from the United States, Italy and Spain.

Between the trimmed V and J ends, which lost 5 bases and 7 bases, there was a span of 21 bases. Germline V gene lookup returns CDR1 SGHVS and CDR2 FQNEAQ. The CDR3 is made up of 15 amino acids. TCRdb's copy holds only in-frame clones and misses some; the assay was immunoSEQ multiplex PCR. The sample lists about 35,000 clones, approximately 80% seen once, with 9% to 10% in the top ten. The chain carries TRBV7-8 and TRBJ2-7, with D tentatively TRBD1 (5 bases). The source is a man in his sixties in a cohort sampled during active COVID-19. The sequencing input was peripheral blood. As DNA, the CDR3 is TGTGCCAGCAGCCCGACAGTATTTGGGGCGAAAGAGCAGTACTTC. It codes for CASSPTVFGAKEQYF.